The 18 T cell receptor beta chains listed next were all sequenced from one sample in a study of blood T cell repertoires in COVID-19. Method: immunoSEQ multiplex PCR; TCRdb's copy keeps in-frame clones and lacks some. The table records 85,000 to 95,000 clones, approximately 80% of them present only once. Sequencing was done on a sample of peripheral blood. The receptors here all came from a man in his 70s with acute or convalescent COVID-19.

CDR3 coding DNA: TGTGCCACCAGTGAAAACACAGGGGTTAGTGGCTACACCTTC. Translated, it gives CATSENTGVSGYTF. This chain connects TRBV24-1 to TRBJ1-2; 7 bases fit TRBD1. The J segment lost 7 bases and the V segment lost 4 bases, leaving 8 bases of the junction unmatched. Germline V gives CDR1 KGHDR, CDR2 SFDVKD. The CDR3 length is 14 residues.

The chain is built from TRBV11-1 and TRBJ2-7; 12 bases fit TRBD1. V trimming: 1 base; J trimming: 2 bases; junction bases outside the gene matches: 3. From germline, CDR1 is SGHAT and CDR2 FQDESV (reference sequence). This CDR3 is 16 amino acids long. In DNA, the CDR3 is TGTGCCAGCAGCTTAGAGGGACAGGGGGCGACCTACGAGCAGTACTTC. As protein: CASSLEGQGATYEQYF.

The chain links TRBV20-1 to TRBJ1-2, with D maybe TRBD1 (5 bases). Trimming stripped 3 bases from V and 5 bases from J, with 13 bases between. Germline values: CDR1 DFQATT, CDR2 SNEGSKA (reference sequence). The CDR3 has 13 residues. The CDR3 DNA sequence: TGCAGTGCTAGTCAGGGTAGAGAATATGGCTACACCTTC. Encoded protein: CSASQGREYGYTF.

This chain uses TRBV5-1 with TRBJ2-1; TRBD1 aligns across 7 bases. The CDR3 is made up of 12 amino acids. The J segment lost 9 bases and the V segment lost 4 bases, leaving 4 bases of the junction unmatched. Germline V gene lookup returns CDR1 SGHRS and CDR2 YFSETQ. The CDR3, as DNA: TGCGCCAGCAGCGTCGACAGGGCTGAGCAGTTCTTC. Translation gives CASSVDRAEQFF.

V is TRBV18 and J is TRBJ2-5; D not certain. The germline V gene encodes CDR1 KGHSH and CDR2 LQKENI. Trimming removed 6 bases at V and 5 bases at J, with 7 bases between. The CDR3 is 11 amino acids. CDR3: CASSAQETQYF. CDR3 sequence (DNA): TGTGCCAGCTCCGCTCAGGAGACCCAGTACTTC.

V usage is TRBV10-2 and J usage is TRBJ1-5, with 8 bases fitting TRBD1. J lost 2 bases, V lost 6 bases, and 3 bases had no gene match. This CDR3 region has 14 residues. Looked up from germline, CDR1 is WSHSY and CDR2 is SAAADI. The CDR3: CASSQGQGNQPQHF. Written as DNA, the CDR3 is TGCGCCAGCAGCCAGGGACAGGGCAATCAGCCCCAGCATTTT.

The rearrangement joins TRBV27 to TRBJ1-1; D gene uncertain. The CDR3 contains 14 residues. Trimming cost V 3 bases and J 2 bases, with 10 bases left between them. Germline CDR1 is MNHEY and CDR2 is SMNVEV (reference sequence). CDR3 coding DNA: TGTGCCAGCAGTTTTTTGGGCCTCAACACTGAAGCTTTCTTT. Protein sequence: CASSFLGLNTEAFF.

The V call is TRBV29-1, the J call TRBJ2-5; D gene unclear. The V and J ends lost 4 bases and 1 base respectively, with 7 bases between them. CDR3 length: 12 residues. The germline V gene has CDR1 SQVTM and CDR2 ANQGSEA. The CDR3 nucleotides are TGCAGCGTTGTAGAACTCCAAGAGACCCAGTACTTC. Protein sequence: CSVVELQETQYF. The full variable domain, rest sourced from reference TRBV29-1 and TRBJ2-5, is SAVISQKPSRDICQRGTSLTIQCQVDSQVTMMFWYRQQPGQSLTLIATANQGSEATYESGFVIDKFPISRPNLTFSTLTVSNMSPEDSSIYLCSVVELQETQYFGPGTRLLVL.

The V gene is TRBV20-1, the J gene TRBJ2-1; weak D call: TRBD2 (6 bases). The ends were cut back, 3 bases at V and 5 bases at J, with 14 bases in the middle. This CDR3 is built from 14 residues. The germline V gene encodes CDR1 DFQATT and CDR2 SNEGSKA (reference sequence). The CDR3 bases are TGCAGTGCTAGTTACGGGGGTTCCAACAATGAGCAGTTCTTC. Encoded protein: CSASYGGSNNEQFF.

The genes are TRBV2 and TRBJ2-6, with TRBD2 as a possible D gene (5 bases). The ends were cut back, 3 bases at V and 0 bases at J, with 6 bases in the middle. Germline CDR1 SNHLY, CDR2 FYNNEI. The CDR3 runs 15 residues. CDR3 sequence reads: CASSDRGSGANVLTF. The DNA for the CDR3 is TGTGCCAGCAGTGATCGGGGCTCTGGGGCCAACGTCCTGACTTTC.

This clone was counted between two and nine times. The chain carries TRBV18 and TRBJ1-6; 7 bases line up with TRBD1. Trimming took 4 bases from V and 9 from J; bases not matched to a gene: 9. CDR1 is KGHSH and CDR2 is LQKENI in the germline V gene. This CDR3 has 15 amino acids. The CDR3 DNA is TGTGCCAGCTCACAAGCGACAGGGTCGGGTTCACCCCTCCACTTT. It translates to CASSQATGSGSPLHF. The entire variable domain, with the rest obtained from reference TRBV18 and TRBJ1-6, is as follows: NAGVMQNPRHLVRRRGQEARLRCSPMKGHSHVYWYRQLPEEGLKFMVYLQKENIIDESGMPKERFSAEFPKEGPSILRIQQVVRGDSAAYFCASSQATGSGSPLHFGNGTRLTVT.

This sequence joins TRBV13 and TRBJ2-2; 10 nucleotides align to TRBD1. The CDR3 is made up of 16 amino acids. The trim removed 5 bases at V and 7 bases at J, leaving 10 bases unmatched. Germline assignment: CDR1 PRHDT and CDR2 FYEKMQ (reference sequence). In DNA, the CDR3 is TGTGCCAGCAGCGGGTACCGGGACAGGGGCTACGGGGAGCTGTTTTTT. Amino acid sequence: CASSGYRDRGYGELFF.

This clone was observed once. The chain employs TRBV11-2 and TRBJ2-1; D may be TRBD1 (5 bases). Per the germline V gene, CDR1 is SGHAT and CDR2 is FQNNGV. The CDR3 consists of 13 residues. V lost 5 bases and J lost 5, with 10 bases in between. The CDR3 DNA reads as TGTGCCAGCAGCCCGACAGTCAACAATGAGCAGTTCTTC. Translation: CASSPTVNNEQFF.

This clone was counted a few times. The CDR3 protein is CASSIYIGQEVTGELFF. The CDR3 region has the DNA TGTGCCAGTAGTATCTACATTGGACAGGAAGTCACCGGGGAGCTGTTTTTT. The V gene is TRBV19, the J gene TRBJ2-2; 7 nucleotides match TRBD1. V trimming: 3 bases; J trimming: 4 bases; junction bases outside the gene matches: 11. The CDR3 has 17 amino acids. Germline CDR1 reads LNHDA; CDR2 reads SQIVND (reference sequence).

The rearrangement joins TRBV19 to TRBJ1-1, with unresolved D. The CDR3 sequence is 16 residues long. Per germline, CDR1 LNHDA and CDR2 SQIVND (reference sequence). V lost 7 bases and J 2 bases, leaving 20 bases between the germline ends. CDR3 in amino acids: CASTGGRPLENTEAFF. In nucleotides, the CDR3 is TGTGCCAGTACAGGAGGGAGGCCGCTTGAAAACACTGAAGCTTTCTTT. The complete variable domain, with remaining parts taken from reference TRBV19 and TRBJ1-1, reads DGGITQSPKYLFRKEGQNVTLSCEQNLNHDAMYWYRQDPGQGLRLIYYSQIVNDFQKGDIAEGYSVSREKKESFPLTVTSAQKNPTAFYLCASTGGRPLENTEAFFGQGTRLTVV.

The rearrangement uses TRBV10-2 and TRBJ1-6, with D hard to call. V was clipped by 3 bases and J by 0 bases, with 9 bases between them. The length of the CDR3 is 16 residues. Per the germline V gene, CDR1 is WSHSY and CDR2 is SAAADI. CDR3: CASSDGVSSYNSPLHF. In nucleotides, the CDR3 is TGCGCCAGCAGTGATGGAGTGAGCTCCTATAATTCACCCCTCCACTTT.

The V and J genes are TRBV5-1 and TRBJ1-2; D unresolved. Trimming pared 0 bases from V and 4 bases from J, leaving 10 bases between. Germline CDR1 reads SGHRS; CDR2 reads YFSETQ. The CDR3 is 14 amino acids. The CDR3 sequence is CASSLAGNGYGYTF. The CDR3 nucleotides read TGCGCCAGCAGCTTGGCGGGGAACGGCTATGGCTACACCTTC.

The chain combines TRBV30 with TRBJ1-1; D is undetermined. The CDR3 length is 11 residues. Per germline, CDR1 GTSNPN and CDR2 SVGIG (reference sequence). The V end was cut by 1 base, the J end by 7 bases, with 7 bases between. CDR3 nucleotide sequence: TGTGCCTGGAGTGACCTATATGAAGCTTTCTTT. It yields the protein CAWSDLYEAFF.